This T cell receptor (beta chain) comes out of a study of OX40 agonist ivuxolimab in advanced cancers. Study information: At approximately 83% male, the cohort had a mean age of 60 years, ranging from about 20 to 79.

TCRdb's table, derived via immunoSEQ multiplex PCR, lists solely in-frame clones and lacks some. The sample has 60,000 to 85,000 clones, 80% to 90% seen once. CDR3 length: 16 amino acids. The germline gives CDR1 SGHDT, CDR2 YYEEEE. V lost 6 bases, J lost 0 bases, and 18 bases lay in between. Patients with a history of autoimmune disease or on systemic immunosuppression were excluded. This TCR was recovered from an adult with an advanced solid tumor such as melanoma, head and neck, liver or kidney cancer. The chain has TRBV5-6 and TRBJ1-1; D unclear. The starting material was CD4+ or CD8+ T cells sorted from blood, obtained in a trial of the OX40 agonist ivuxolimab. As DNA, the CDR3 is TGTGCCAGCACCAAAAACCCCGCAGGATTGAACACTGAAGCTTTCTTT. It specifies CASTKNPAGLNTEAFF.